The 15 T cell receptor beta chains given below trace back to one sample, sequenced in a study of breast tumors, draining lymph nodes, adjacent tissues. TCRdb re-called the multiplex PCR reads through MiXCR, storing one row per CDR3 protein. The sample records approximately 150,000 distinct CDR3 sequences, about 34% being singletons. The lymph nodes were axillary draining lymph nodes from breast cancer patients. Sequenced material: axillary lymph node tissue. The source of these receptors is a female donor with breast cancer. Some clones in this sample may be carry-over from other donors' samples.

In its sample, this clonotype was seen many times. The chain couples TRBV7-2 to TRBJ2-7, with TRBD1 matching over 9 bases. From germline, CDR1 is SGHTA and CDR2 FQGNSA. The CDR3 runs 15 residues. The ends lost 5 bases at V and 1 base at J; junction bases unmatched: 6. CDR3 in amino acids: CASSIRGTGSYEQYF. Here the CDR3 DNA reads TGTGCCAGCAGCATCCGGGGGACAGGGTCCTACGAGCAGTACTTC.

The table lists this clonotype with many counts. The chain couples TRBV5-4 to TRBJ1-6, with 7 bases fitting TRBD1. V was clipped by 6 bases and J by 5 bases; unmatched bases: 11. The CDR3 spans 16 residues. Germline-derived CDR1 and CDR2 are SGHNT and YYREEE (reference sequence). CDR3 in DNA: TGTGCCAGCACCAAGGGACAGAGGGATAATAATTCACCCCTCCACTTT. Amino acid sequence: CASTKGQRDNNSPLHF.

This chain joins TRBV20-1 and TRBJ2-7; the match to TRBD2 covers 10 bases. CDR1 DFQATT and CDR2 SNEGSKA come from the germline V gene (reference sequence). J gave up 6 bases and V 3 bases, and 8 bases lay outside the gene matches. The CDR3 covers 14 residues. CDR3: CSARRSGGKSEQYF. The CDR3 DNA follows: TGCAGTGCTAGGCGTAGCGGGGGGAAGAGCGAGCAGTACTTC.

This clonotype has ten or more counts. V is TRBV5-1 and J is TRBJ1-2; perhaps TRBD1 as D (5 bases). The CDR3 sequence is 13 residues long. Trimming removed 7 bases from V and 8 bases from J, with 18 bases in between. Germline V gene sequence: CDR1 SGHRS, CDR2 YFSETQ. The CDR3 DNA reads TGCGCCAGCCGACCTGGAGGGGAAAGGGGCTACACCTTC. Encoded protein: CASRPGGERGYTF. Using reference TRBV5-1 and TRBJ1-2 for the parts outside the CDR3, the full variable domain is KAGVTQTPRYLIKTRGQQVTLSCSPISGHRSVSWYQQTPGQGLQFLFEYFSETQRNKGNFPGRFSGRQFSNSRSEMNVSTLELGDSALYLCASRPGGERGYTFGSGTRLTVV.

This clonotype was picked up many times. V is TRBV7-9 and J is TRBJ2-5, with 12 bases aligning to TRBD2. CDR3 size: 17 residues. The germline gives CDR1 SEHNR, CDR2 FQNEAQ (reference sequence). V shed 1 base, J shed 9 bases, and the junction held 12 bases outside the gene matches. CDR3 nucleotides: TGTGCCAGCAGCTTAGGCAGACTAGCGGGGGAACAAAAGCCCCAGTACTTC. Residues: CASSLGRLAGEQKPQYF.

Concerning this clonotype itself: A junction boundary mismatches the germline segment, possibly from a read error. Here the CDR3 reads CASSIAGF. The CDR3 DNA is TGTGCCAGTAGTATAGCCGGGTTT. The chain carries TRBV19 and TRBJ1-4; no clear D. The CDR3 loop spans 8 amino acids. The germline CDR1 and CDR2 sequences are LNHDA and SQIVND (reference sequence).

Many counts were recorded for this clonotype. The chain links TRBV5-1 to TRBJ2-1; D might be TRBD1 or TRBD2, each matching 7 bases. The V gene lost 1 base and the J gene lost 3 bases, with 11 bases spanning the gap. The CDR3 is made up of 15 amino acids. CDR1 is SGHRS, CDR2 YFSETQ, per germline. The CDR3 bases are TGCGCCAGCAGCTTGCAGGGGGGGGACTACAATGAGCAGTTCTTC. Protein sequence: CASSLQGGDYNEQFF.

V gene TRBV5-6 combines with J gene TRBJ2-6, with TRBD1 matching 8 bases. The trim removed 1 base at V and 5 bases at J, leaving 8 bases unmatched. The CDR3 consists of 17 residues. From germline, CDR1 is SGHDT and CDR2 YYEEEE. The CDR3 nucleotides are TGTGCCAGCAGCTTGCGGGGACAGGTCGACCGGGCCAACGTCCTGACTTTC. Translated, it gives CASSLRGQVDRANVLTF.

This clonotype was detected ten times or more. The chain joins TRBV24-1 to TRBJ2-7; 7 bases map to TRBD1. J was trimmed by 5 bases and V by 2 bases; bases with no gene match: 11. The CDR3 loop spans 16 amino acids. Germline CDR1 and CDR2: KGHDR and SFDVKD. The CDR3 coding sequence is TGTGCCACCAGTGATTCGACGACAGGGTACAGCGACGAGCAGTACTTC. Residues: CATSDSTTGYSDEQYF.

A few counts support this clonotype. With a much larger clone just one base away, this may be a read error. The rearrangement links TRBV12-3 or TRBV12-4 to TRBJ2-1; weak D call: TRBD2 (5 bases). The CDR3 contains 16 residues. Trimming removed 3 bases from V and 7 bases from J, with 19 bases in between. Here the CDR3 DNA reads TGTGCCAGCAGTTTCTCCCTAGTGCCCAGAGGGAATGAGCAGTTCTTC. Its protein is CASSFSLVPRGNEQFF.

A remark on this clonotype: This may arise from a read error, as a much more abundant clone is one base away. The V call is TRBV6-5, the J call TRBJ2-7; TRBD1 aligns across 8 bases. V lost 8 bases to trimming and J lost 5 bases; unmatched junction nucleotides: 8. Per the germline V gene, CDR1 is MNHEY and CDR2 is SVGAGI. CDR3 size: 13 residues. CDR3 sequence: CASWHRGIDEQYF. The CDR3 nucleotides read TGTGCCAGCTGGCACAGGGGGATCGACGAGCAGTACTTC.

This clonotype was seen ten or more times. The rearrangement uses TRBV11-3 and TRBJ2-2; no reliable D call. Germline V gene sequence: CDR1 SGHNT, CDR2 YENEEA. V was pared by 1 base and J by 1 base, with 4 bases between. This CDR3 region has 14 residues. In DNA, the CDR3 is TGTGCCAGCAGCTTAGGCGAGAACACCGGGGAGCTGTTTTTT. Its translation is CASSLGENTGELFF.

This clonotype was observed many times. This rearrangement joins TRBV7-3 to TRBJ2-2; 7 bases match TRBD2. CDR1 is SGHTA, CDR2 FQGTGA, per germline. This CDR3 spans 18 amino acids. Trimming at V came to 5 bases and at J to 4 bases, leaving 16 bases not matched to a gene. The CDR3 region is CASSLWGGGGFGTGELFF. The CDR3 coding sequence is TGTGCCAGCAGCCTCTGGGGAGGCGGGGGTTTCGGCACCGGGGAGCTGTTTTTT.

This clonotype appeared a single time. V and J are TRBV15 and TRBJ1-2; possible D gene TRBD1, 5 bases. CDR1 and CDR2 (germline): LNHNV, YYDKDF (reference sequence). This CDR3 contains 14 residues. The V and J ends lost 5 bases and 7 bases respectively, with 17 bases between them. The CDR3 spells CATSGSGGVPGYTF. The CDR3 region has the DNA TGTGCCACCAGCGGTAGCGGGGGGGTTCCTGGCTACACCTTC.

Of note for this clonotype: This sequence may be a read error, since a much larger clone differs from it by one base. J is TRBJ1-2 and V is TRBV28; tentatively, D is TRBD1 (6 bases). Trimming left V 8 bases short and J 7 bases short, with 29 bases between. Germline loops: CDR1 MDHEN, CDR2 SYDVKM. The CDR3 has 17 residues. CDR3 nucleotide sequence: TGTGCCAGCCTCTCGGGGTCCGGACAGCATTACCAATGTGGCTACACCTTC. This translates into CASLSGSGQHYQCGYTF.